The rows below give T cell receptor beta chains drawn from one sample of a study of cytotoxic CD8 clonotypes in ibrutinib-treated CLL. Some clones are missing from TCRdb's copy, which holds only in-frame ones; the method was immunoSEQ multiplex PCR. Of 190,000 or so clones listed, over 60% were seen once; the top ten hold around an eighth. Sequencing was performed on PBMCs, taken after 24 months of ibrutinib treatment. These receptors originate from a human donor with chronic lymphocytic leukemia. CDR3s include the opening cysteine and the closing phenylalanine or tryptophan. The D gene is left open where the match is weak. Not every row has a clone size; where given, it reads once, few, many or a size class.

size	V	D	J	CDR3	DNA
few	TRBV18	TRBD1	TRBJ2-1	CASSSTGWNEQFF	TGTGCCAGCTCATCGACAGGGTGGAATGAGCAGTTCTTC
NA	TRBV6-1	TRBD1	TRBJ2-1	CASSVIFTGVGYNEQFF	TGTGCCAGCAGTGTAATATTCACAGGGGTTGGCTACAATGAGCAGTTCTTC
once	TRBV5-6	NA	TRBJ2-6	CASSRGWRTGANVLTF	TGTGCCAGCAGCCGGGGTTGGCGCACTGGGGCCAACGTCCTGACTTTC
NA	TRBV5-6	NA	TRBJ1-5	CASSLGGRSNQPQHF	TGTGCCAGCAGCTTGGGAGGGCGGAGCAATCAGCCCCAGCATTTT
NA	TRBV5-1	NA	TRBJ1-4	CASSPRTREKLFF	TGCGCCAGCAGCCCACGGACGCGTGAAAAACTGTTTTTT
NA	TRBV29-1	NA	TRBJ2-2	CSFGLVGTGELFF	TGCAGCTTTGGATTAGTCGGGACCGGGGAGCTGTTTTTT
NA	TRBV5-1	TRBD2	TRBJ2-5	CASSPGLAGDMQETQYF	TGCGCCAGCAGCCCGGGACTAGCGGGAGATATGCAAGAGACCCAGTACTTC
NA	TRBV4-3	NA	TRBJ1-2	CASSQDTRADGYTF	TGCGCCAGCAGCCAAGATACCAGAGCGGATGGCTACACCTTC
NA	TRBV10-3	TRBD2	TRBJ2-7	CAISESSLAGGSYEQYF	TGTGCCATCAGTGAGTCGTCCCTAGCGGGAGGAAGTTACGAGCAGTACTTC
NA	TRBV30	NA	TRBJ2-7	CAWAHYEQYF	TGTGCCTGGGCCCACTACGAGCAGTACTTC
NA	TRBV29-1	TRBD2	TRBJ2-2	CSVVTSGAGELFF	TGCAGCGTTGTCACTAGCGGGGCCGGGGAGCTGTTTTTT
NA	TRBV4-1	TRBD2	TRBJ2-1	CASSQGRLFGRAYNEQFF	TGCGCCAGCAGCCAAGGACGCCTATTCGGGAGGGCCTACAATGAGCAGTTCTTC
few	TRBV4-1	TRBD1	TRBJ2-2	CASSQPGTDITGELFF	TGCGCCAGCAGCCAGCCCGGGACAGATATAACCGGGGAGCTGTTTTTT
NA	TRBV7-9	NA	TRBJ2-3	CASSLGTISTDTQYF	TGTGCCAGCAGCTTAGGGACTATTAGCACAGATACGCAGTATTTT
NA	TRBV7-9	TRBD1	TRBJ1-1	CASSSQGSYTEAFF	TGTGCCAGCAGCTCACAGGGGAGTTACACTGAAGCTTTCTTT
NA	TRBV5-1	NA	TRBJ1-1	CASSWTAETEAFF	TGCGCCAGCAGCTGGACAGCGGAGACTGAAGCTTTCTTT
NA	TRBV7-4	TRBD1	TRBJ1-5	CASSLRRGRGDQPQHF	TGTGCCAGCAGCTTAAGGCGCGGCAGGGGGGATCAGCCCCAGCATTTT
NA	TRBV25-1	NA	TRBJ1-1	CASSGRVGTEAFF	TGTGCCAGCAGTGGGAGGGTAGGTACTGAAGCTTTCTTT